This T cell receptor (beta chain) derives from a study of beta chain features in type 1 diabetes (dated by TCRdb to 2017 to 2018). About the study as a whole: Mean age, gender distribution, total cell number and subset yield were not different between patients and healthy donors. A total of about 110 million sorted cells were examined across all samples, and the number of cells per subset was strongly correlated with RNA yield. The study compared TCRB repertoires of sorted circulating CD4+ T cell subsets between recently diagnosed type 1 diabetes patients and matched healthy donors. Regulatory and stem cell-like memory subsets were isolated from only 8 patients and about eight healthy donors, whereas naive and central memory subsets came from all 30 or so donors.

The entire amount of isolated RNA was reverse transcribed using the High Capacity cDNA Reverse Transcription Kit, so the sequenced TCRB transcripts were expressed ones. Naive, central memory and regulatory T cell samples underwent deep immunoSEQ sequencing, averaging about 3.57 million total reads per sample. Sorted cells were lysed in RLT buffer, and RNA was extracted using DNase-treated RNeasy Micro or Mini kits according to cell number. To prevent cross-contamination, every cell subset was processed on its own, while patient and healthy donor samples were processed together. TCRB sequences were amplified from cDNA with the immunoSEQ multiplex PCR, producing 87-bp fragments spanning the CDR3 region. The amplicons were sequenced using the Illumina HiSeq platform. Regarding the original processing steps: Synthetic template baselines were used to correct PCR bias computationally, reads within Hamming distance 2 were collapsed, and singletons that could not be merged were discarded. Reads were aligned to IMGT to assign V, D and J genes, CDR3 length, and insertions or deletions at six rearrangement sites. Within each subset, clonotype counts were normalized to sorted cell number, and only after that were true diversity and Gini coefficients computed with the tcR R package. The overlap coefficient, calculated on TCRB nucleotide sequences, was used to quantify repertoire sharing. Out-of-frame TCRB sequences from naive cells were analyzed to stand in for the pre-selection repertoire. TCRdb carries this immuneACCESS record with in-frame sequences only. Its versions omit some clonotypes, under half of them owing to an unresolved V gene in the studies checked, with the rest unexplained. Clone size and the V and J calls come from that table; the DNA yielded D and trimming. The sample table lists 900,000 or so clones, 15% to 20% of them with a count of one. The ten most abundant clones make up 0.02% to 0.03% of the sample.

Overall results and qualifications from the work: Naive, central memory and regulatory TCRB repertoires appeared to be more alike among patients than among healthy donors. Because cDNA was sequenced instead of genomic DNA, highly expressing activated cells could be over-represented, though the groups showed no difference in activation or CD3 levels. At VDJ recombination sites, patients with type 1 diabetes made fewer insertions and deleted more nucleotides, a pattern implying thymic rearrangement abnormalities. HLA sub-analyses involved small numbers of individuals, so any influence of HLA type on TCRB rearrangement remained unresolved. Shorter templates might be favored by PCR, yet because patient and control samples were amplified and corrected together, any such skew would affect both groups equally. A moderate but significant shortening of TCRB CDR3 length was observed in type 1 diabetes patients in all four CD4+ subsets.

Each donor gave one peripheral blood draw, roughly 0.11 L on average, collected into heparinised tubes. Naive, central memory, regulatory and stem cell-like memory CD4+ T cells were sorted on a BD FACSAria II using a panel including CD45RO, CCR7, CD25, CD127, CD95 and CD27. A purity above 98% was achieved for all sorted populations. PBMCs were separated immediately by Lymphoprep density gradient centrifugation and were stained directly, without being cultured. Samples were stained and sorted in pairs, with one healthy donor and one patient per experiment, so that batch effects were minimized. Via the germline V gene, CDR1 is MNHEY and CDR2 SVGAGI. Spanning cysteine to phenylalanine, the CDR3 consists of 15 amino acids. CDR3 DNA only is kept here, 45 bases in frame from base 1. V is pruned by 5 bases and J by 0 bases, leaving 3 bases of the junction without a gene match. In the case of this clone: Its binding antigen is unknown. One base away there is no much larger clone; base qualities are not given. Distinct nucleotide sequences in the sample also encode this CDR3.

The sample taken for sequencing was naive CD4+ T cells from blood. The cell subset or site label on this specimen signifies: true naive CD4+ T cells. This chain is built from TRBV6-5 and TRBJ2-1, and 8 junction bases match TRBD2. The receptor was isolated from a woman under 30 in good health. The bases are TGTGCCAGCAGTCCGAGCGGGAGCTCCTACAATGAGCAGTTCTTC. Its protein is CASSPSGSSYNEQFF.